This T cell receptor beta chain was captured by sequencing in a study of human T cells and chemical hapten exposure. On the study more broadly: TCR yields per sample varied mostly from small pooled library volume differences. Study-level points and caveats: Sensitization with DPC brought no change to TCRs above 1 in 1000 in frequency.

Time point of the sample: healthy volunteer bleed at 6 weeks. Unfractionated whole blood yielded the extracted total RNA. This clonotype was counted at least ten times. Antigen specificity is unknown. One entry per CDR3 protein, called by TCRdb with MiXCR from the RACE reads. Here the sample spans 65,000 or so distinct CDR3 sequences, approximately 6.1% being singletons. The CDR3 spans 16 residues. With 3 bases clipped from V and 2 bases from J, the junction kept 9 bases outside the gene matches. Germline V gives CDR1 MDHEN, CDR2 SYDVKM. The source of this sequence is a female donor in good health. Some clones in this sample may be carry-over from other donors' samples. The sequencing input was whole blood. The genes are TRBV28 and TRBJ2-5, with 7 nucleotides matching TRBD1. The chain's CDR3 is CASSFQVLGQQETQYF. CDR3 sequence (DNA): TGTGCCAGCAGTTTTCAGGTTTTGGGACAGCAAGAGACCCAGTACTTC.